This TCR beta chain is from a study of CD8+ T cells in alopecia areata. cDNA serving as the sequencing template came from extracted, reverse transcribed RNA. Some clones are missing from TCRdb's copy, which holds only in-frame ones; the method was immunoSEQ multiplex PCR. The sample lists 150,000 or so clones; under 60% were seen once. The CDR3 runs 12 residues. CDR1 and CDR2 (germline): SNHLY, FYNNEI. The junction had 3 bases not matched to a gene; V was cut back by 6 bases and J by 6 bases. Peripheral blood and lesional scalp punch biopsies were taken from alopecia areata patients. General study results and limits: Sequencing of scalp samples also includes resident alphabeta T cells from normal skin.

With respect to this clone: Its antigen is still unknown.

This specimen consisted of CD4+ T cells sorted from blood, obtained at week 0. This clonotype was sampled from a human donor with alopecia areata. The chain carries TRBV2 and TRBJ2-3; 7 bases are a match to TRBD1. In nucleotides, the CDR3 is TGTGCCAGCAGGAGGGGGCCCGATACGCAGTATTTT. It specifies CASRRGPDTQYF.